This T cell receptor (beta chain) was documented in a study of T-cell memory formation after mild COVID-19. Study-level background: Each donor largely had its own TCR clusters. Study conclusions and caveats: SARS-CoV-2 specificity was not confirmed for second-wave clones peaking on day 37. Contracting clones from day 15 to 85 had balanced CD4/CD8; later expanders favoured CD4+.

Of note for this clonotype: Its antigen is unknown.

The CDR3 covers 13 residues. Germline values: CDR1 SGHVS, CDR2 FQNEAQ. The V and J ends lost 5 bases and 8 bases respectively, with 15 bases between them. UMIs and sample barcodes were carried by the TCR alpha and TCR beta cDNA libraries that 5'RACE produced using constant-segment primers. TCRdb reprocessed the 5' RACE reads with MiXCR, giving one entry per CDR3 protein. The sample shows about 290,000 distinct CDR3 sequences, about a sixth of them seen only once. The sequencing sample was made of PBMCs or a T cell subset sorted from them (not recorded which). The chain is built from TRBV7-8 and TRBJ1-2, with D possibly TRBD1 on 6 matching bases. The receptor comes from a young man who had mild COVID-19 (a few samples of this study predate the infection). Cell type and time point are not known. The CDR3 DNA reads as TGTGCCAGCAGCCCCACGGGACATCAAGGCTACACCTTC. This gives the protein CASSPTGHQGYTF.